Listed below are T cell receptor beta chains from one sample, sequenced in a study of T cell responses to AZD1222 COVID-19 vaccine. This table comes from immunoSEQ multiplex PCR, and its TCRdb copy is limited to in-frame clones, with some not included. The table records around 100,000 clones, roughly 88% of them present only once. This specimen was peripheral blood, taken on day 0 of AZD1222 vaccination. Every receptor here comes from an adult in good health. CDR3s include the opening cysteine and the closing phenylalanine or tryptophan. The D gene is left open where the match is weak. Size values are once, few and many counts, or a class for expanded clones, and some rows have none.

TRBV10-3	NA	TRBJ1-2	NA	TGTGCCATCAGCCCAGACAGTAACTATGGCTACACCTTC	CAISPDSNYGYTF
TRBV18	TRBD1	TRBJ2-3	NA	TGTGCCAGCCTTGGGACAGTCCTCACAGATACGCAGTATTTT	CASLGTVLTDTQYF
TRBV25-1	TRBD1	TRBJ1-2	NA	TGTGCCAGCAGTGGATCTCGACAGGGCTATGGCTACACCTTC	CASSGSRQGYGYTF
TRBV5-5	TRBD1	TRBJ2-5	NA	TGTGCCAGCAGCCTTCGAACAGGGGGCGCCGAAGAGACCCAGTACTTC	CASSLRTGGAEETQYF
TRBV28	NA	TRBJ1-4	NA	TGTGCCAGCAGTTTACCGCCCCGGAGTGAAAAACTGTTTTTT	CASSLPPRSEKLFF
TRBV9	TRBD2	TRBJ2-2	NA	TGTGCCAGCACAGCGGGGGGGCGGAACACCGGGGAGCTGTTTTTT	CASTAGGRNTGELFF
TRBV5-1	NA	TRBJ2-7	NA	TGCGCCAGCAGCTTGGACTACGAGCAGTACTTC	CASSLDYEQYF
TRBV4-3	TRBD2	TRBJ2-2	NA	TGCGCCAGCAGCCAAGGGGCCCTGCGGGGGGGCAGCGGGGAGCTGTTTTTT	CASSQGALRGGSGELFF
TRBV10-3	NA	TRBJ1-5	once	TGTGCCATCACCCAGATACTTGGACAGCCCCAGCATTTT	CAITQILGQPQHF
TRBV19	TRBD1	TRBJ2-2	NA	TGTGCCAGTAGTATACCCCCCTGGACAGGGGGGTACACCGGGGAGCTGTTTTTT	CASSIPPWTGGYTGELFF
TRBV6-4	NA	TRBJ2-2	NA	TGTGCCAGCAGTGAAGACAGTTGGGCCGGGGAGCTGTTTTTT	CASSEDSWAGELFF
TRBV5-4	NA	TRBJ1-2	few	TGTGCCAGCAGCTTGCTACAGGGTGAGGGATTGGGCGGCTACACCTTC	CASSLLQGEGLGGYTF
TRBV18	TRBD1	TRBJ2-1	NA	TGTGCCAGCTCACTGACAGGGCTCGACAATGAGCAGTTCTTC	CASSLTGLDNEQFF
TRBV5-1	NA	TRBJ1-5	few	TGCGCCAGCAGCTTAGACGGGGTAACCCAGCATTTT	CASSLDGVTQHF
TRBV28	TRBD2	TRBJ2-1	NA	TGTGCCAGCCGCCAGTCCGGGACTAACTACAATGAGCAGTTCTTC	CASRQSGTNYNEQFF
TRBV2	NA	TRBJ2-4	NA	TGTGCCAGCATGGTGGAGGCCAAAAACATTCAGTACTTC	CASMVEAKNIQYF
TRBV29-1	NA	TRBJ1-1	NA	TGCAGCGTTGCTTCGGGGAGCACTGAAGCTTTCTTT	CSVASGSTEAFF
TRBV12-3/TRBV12-4	NA	TRBJ1-1	NA	TGTGCCAGCAGTTTATTGCAGGGTGGGGAAGCTTTCTTT	CASSLLQGGEAFF
TRBV19	NA	TRBJ2-5	NA	TGTGCCAGTAGCAATGGGGGGGGCTTTAACCAAGAGACCCAGTACTTC	CASSNGGGFNQETQYF
TRBV12-5	NA	TRBJ1-6	NA	TGTGCTAGTGGTTTGGTAGGGGCTTTCAATTCACCCCTCCACTTT	CASGLVGAFNSPLHF
TRBV28	NA	TRBJ1-1	NA	TGTGCCAGCAGATCGGCCAGCGGAGGGAACACTGAAGCTTTCTTT	CASRSASGGNTEAFF
TRBV27	NA	TRBJ2-1	NA	TGTGCCAGCAGTTTCGGTGTGGGGAGCCTCTACAATGAGCAGTTCTTC	CASSFGVGSLYNEQFF
TRBV5-6	NA	TRBJ1-1	NA	TGTGCCAGCAGCTTGGGACAGACGAACACTGAAGCTTTCTTT	CASSLGQTNTEAFF
TRBV3-1/TRBV3-2	NA	TRBJ1-4	NA	TGTGCCAGCAGCCCCGCATGGGTTGGGAAAGAAAAACTGTTTTTT	CASSPAWVGKEKLFF
TRBV5-5	NA	TRBJ2-1	once	TGTGCCAGCAGCCCCCTAGAGGAGGGCCCGTACGATGAGCAGTTCTTC	CASSPLEEGPYDEQFF
TRBV3-1/TRBV3-2	NA	TRBJ2-7	NA	TGTGCCAGCAGCCGGAGTATCATTTCCTACGAGCAGTACTTC	CASSRSIISYEQYF
TRBV4-1	NA	TRBJ1-2	once	TGCGCCAGCGGCTACACAGGGGGCTACACCTTC	CASGYTGGYTF
TRBV7-8	NA	TRBJ1-3	NA	TGTGCCAGCAGCTTAGGAAGTTCAGGGGTCTCTGGAAACACCATATATTTT	CASSLGSSGVSGNTIYF
TRBV7-9	NA	TRBJ1-4	few	TGTGCCAGCAGCTTACCGGGACCTAATGAAAAACTGTTTTTT	CASSLPGPNEKLFF
TRBV12-3/TRBV12-4	NA	TRBJ1-5	NA	TGTGCCAGCAGCAAAACGGCAAATCAGCCCCAGCATTTT	CASSKTANQPQHF
TRBV5-5	NA	TRBJ1-1	NA	TGTGCCAGCAGCTTGGTTGTGGGAGACACTGAAGCTTTCTTT	CASSLVVGDTEAFF
TRBV7-9	TRBD2	TRBJ2-5	NA	TGTGCCAGCAGCACGAGCGGGGGGGCGGAGACCCAGTACTTC	CASSTSGGAETQYF
TRBV6-5	NA	TRBJ2-3	NA	TGTGCCAGCATGTCAGGGACTAGCACAGATACGCAGTATTTT	CASMSGTSTDTQYF
TRBV3-1/TRBV3-2	TRBD1	TRBJ1-4	NA	TGTGCCAGCAGCCAGGGGACAGATGAAAAACTGTTTTTT	CASSQGTDEKLFF
TRBV4-1	NA	TRBJ2-7	NA	TGCGCCAGCAGCCAACCATTTTCGGAGCAGTACTTC	CASSQPFSEQYF
TRBV12-5	NA	TRBJ2-7	NA	TGTGCTAGCGGGTCGGAAGGGGAAATAATGATAGGCGAGCAGTACTTC	CASGSEGEIMIGEQYF
TRBV6-2/TRBV6-3	NA	TRBJ1-5	once	TGTGCCAGCAGTTACAATTTCGTTCAGCCCCAGCATTTT	CASSYNFVQPQHF
TRBV6-2/TRBV6-3	NA	TRBJ1-1	NA	TGTGCCAGCAGTTACCGGGGGCAAAGAGAAGCTTTCTTT	CASSYRGQREAFF
TRBV6-2/TRBV6-3	NA	TRBJ2-4	NA	TGTGCCAGCAGTTACTCGGGGGACGGAGCCAAAAACATTCAGTACTTC	CASSYSGDGAKNIQYF
TRBV14	NA	TRBJ1-6	NA	TGTGCCAGCAGCCCGACAGCTAAACCACCCCTCCACTTT	CASSPTAKPPLHF
TRBV24-1	TRBD2	TRBJ2-1	NA	TGTGCCACCAGTGATAGCGGGGGTCCCAATGAGCAGTTCTTC	CATSDSGGPNEQFF
TRBV2	NA	TRBJ1-6	NA	TGTGCCAGCAGTGTCTACGCCGGGGATTCACCCCTCCACTTT	CASSVYAGDSPLHF
TRBV5-1	NA	TRBJ1-6	NA	TGCGCCAGCAGCTTGGACGCAGGAGAAAATTCACCCCTCCACTTT	CASSLDAGENSPLHF
TRBV10-1	NA	TRBJ1-2	NA	TGCGCCAGCAGTGAGGTTTACAGACGAACCTTC	CASSEVYRRTF
TRBV5-4	NA	TRBJ1-1	NA	TGTGCCAGCAGCATTAAATTGGGAACACGGAACACTGAAGCTTTCTTT	CASSIKLGTRNTEAFF
TRBV6-5	NA	TRBJ1-6	NA	TGTGCCAGCAGTTACGATGGGGCGAGGCGTAATTCACCCCTCCACTTT	CASSYDGARRNSPLHF
TRBV7-3	TRBD2	TRBJ2-3	NA	TGTGCCAGCAGCCCTCGGGGGGGCTCAGATACGCAGTATTTT	CASSPRGGSDTQYF
TRBV2	NA	TRBJ1-2	NA	TGTGCCAGCAGTGAACGGGCTGATGGCTACACCTTC	CASSERADGYTF
TRBV29-1	NA	TRBJ2-6	NA	TGCAGCGTTGACGACTCTGGGGCCAACGTCCTGACTTTC	CSVDDSGANVLTF
TRBV6-2/TRBV6-3	NA	TRBJ2-3	NA	TGTGCCAGCAGCCCCTCAGGGTCGGATACGCAGTATTTT	CASSPSGSDTQYF
TRBV7-3	NA	TRBJ2-3	NA	TGTGCCAGCAGCCCCCAATACACAGATACGCAGTATTTT	CASSPQYTDTQYF
TRBV10-3	NA	TRBJ1-5	NA	TGTGCCATCAGTGAACAATGGGGGGGTAGCAATCAGCCCCAGCATTTT	CAISEQWGGSNQPQHF
TRBV6-4	NA	TRBJ2-1	once	TGTGCCAGCAGCCCCGACGCCCTATACAATGAGCAGTTCTTC	CASSPDALYNEQFF
TRBV24-1	NA	TRBJ2-1	NA	TGTGCCACCAGTGATTCCGGACGGGCCAATGAGCAGTTCTTC	CATSDSGRANEQFF
TRBV7-8	TRBD2	TRBJ2-7	NA	TGTGCCAGCAGCTCCCGGACTAGCGGTTCCTACGAGCAGTACTTC	CASSSRTSGSYEQYF